This T cell receptor beta chain emerged from a study of human T cells and chemical hapten exposure. Across the study: Per-sample TCR yields varied mainly from small pooled library volume differences. Overall study findings and caveats: Since the donors had alopecia, their immune response may not be the same as that of healthy people.

V shed 0 bases and J 8 bases; nucleotides not matched to a gene: 12. Germline assignment: CDR1 SNHLY and CDR2 FYNNEI. The CDR3 is 17 residues long. TCRdb recomputed calls from the RACE reads with MiXCR, one row per CDR3 protein. The table has about 82,000 distinct CDR3 sequences, more than 6.5% seen once; the top ten hold around 1.3%. Noted time point: patch test 2, 6 weeks after DPC sensitization. Stated treatment: therapeutic diphenylcyclopropenone sensitization with weekly scalp DPC. In its sample, this clonotype was seen a few times. Its antigen is unidentified. The source material was whole blood, sampled in connection with sensitization to the hapten diphenylcyclopropenone (DPC). The chain has TRBV2 and TRBJ2-1; 8 bases agree with TRBD1. The receptor was isolated from a woman in her twenties or thirties with alopecia areata. Some clones in this sample may be carry-over from other donors' samples. CDR3 DNA sequence: TGTGCCAGCAGTGAAGCGACCGGGACAGGCGGGATCGATGAGCAGTTCTTC. Its translation: CASSEATGTGGIDEQFF.